This TCR beta chain was retrieved from a study of CD8+ T cells in alopecia areata. The overall study: Severity scoring for treated patients was based on the percentage of affected scalp area. Whole-study findings and limits: Shared TCR sequences were less clear between patients than in mice, possibly partly from HLA diversity.

In each case, RNA was isolated and then reverse transcribed into cDNA as the sequencing template. Repertoires were generated with immunoSEQ multiplex PCR, while TCRdb's copy carries only in-frame clones and drops some. Of some 170,000 clones in the sample, roughly 63% are singletons; the top ten hold around 16%. This sample's treatment: oral pan-JAK inhibitor, 5-10 mg twice daily. Cell sorting was applied to PBMCs, and CD4+ and CD8+ T cells were collected. Germline-derived CDR1 and CDR2 are MNHNS and SASEGT. The CDR3 extends over 12 amino acids. As to this clone: The antigen is not known. The germline gene is not matched at one end of the junction; a read error may be the cause.

The chain couples TRBV6-1 to TRBJ2-7; 8 bases map to TRBD1. The origin of this receptor is a human donor with alopecia areata. The specimen was CD4+ T cells sorted from blood, collected at roughly week 58, from a patient treated with tofacitinib. Here the CDR3 reads CASSDGDRTGSF. The CDR3 DNA reads TGTGCCAGCAGTGACGGGGATCGGACAGGGAGCTTC.